The present T cell receptor beta chain was sequenced within a study of human T cells and chemical hapten exposure. The study, taken as a whole, reports: Controls had significantly fewer large CDR3 similarity clusters than were formed by expanded TCRs. Among TCRs, those above 1 in 1000 frequency were unaffected by DPC sensitization.

Of note for this clonotype: Its target is not known.

Germline assignment: CDR1 GTSNPN and CDR2 SVGIG (reference sequence). This CDR3 is 16 amino acids long. V was pared by 0 bases and J by 0 bases, with 11 bases between. In the original processing: TCRs per sample had a median of around 96,000 and ranged from about 23,224 to 700,000. TCRdb fed the RACE reads into MiXCR, producing one record per CDR3 protein. V and J calls and clone size were set by TCRdb, not the authors. The sample records about 90,000 distinct CDR3 sequences, 11% being singletons. Regarding time point: patch test 3, about 24 weeks after DPC sensitization. Treatment here: therapeutic diphenylcyclopropenone sensitization with weekly scalp DPC. Venepuncture was done earlier than the placement of each patch test.

The chain employs TRBV30 and TRBJ2-2, with no clear D. This TCR came from a woman in her 30s with alopecia areata. Some clones in this sample may be carry-over from other donors' samples. The sequencing here drew on whole blood, taken in connection with sensitization to the hapten diphenylcyclopropenone (DPC). CDR3: CAWSVSLTSNTGELFF. For the CDR3, the DNA is TGTGCCTGGAGTGTAAGTCTTACTTCGAACACCGGGGAGCTGTTTTTT.